The source of this TCR beta chain is a study of cytomegalovirus exposure and HLA in healthy donors. Study-wide results and limits: What was likely a sequencing artifact was a cluster of highly shared sequence variants. TCR sequences were mostly rare, though some public TCRs occurred in many donors. Follow-up analysis later connected one missense variant in DCLRE1C with trimming of TCR beta V- and J-genes.

PCR primers comprised 60 Vbeta and 13 Jbeta primers. Some clones are missing from TCRdb's copy, which holds only in-frame ones; the method was immunoSEQ multiplex PCR. The sample has about 140,000 clones; roughly a tenth are singletons. This clone appeared a few times. What it binds is unknown. CDR3 length: 11 amino acids. Germline V CDR1 and CDR2: DFQATT, SNEGSKA (reference sequence). V was trimmed by 2 bases and J by 3 bases, leaving 5 bases between them. Sequenced input: PBMCs. This chain connects TRBV20-1 to TRBJ2-7; D not certain. This clonotype was obtained from a male donor in good health and CMV-seronegative. CDR3 DNA sequence: TGCAGTGCTAGACGCGACTACGAGCAGTACTTC. Translation gives CSARRDYEQYF.